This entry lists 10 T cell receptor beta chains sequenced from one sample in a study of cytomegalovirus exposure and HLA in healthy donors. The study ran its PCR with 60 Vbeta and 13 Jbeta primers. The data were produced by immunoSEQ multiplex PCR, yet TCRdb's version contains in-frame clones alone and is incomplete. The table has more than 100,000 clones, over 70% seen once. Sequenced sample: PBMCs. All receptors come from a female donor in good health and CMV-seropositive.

The CDR3 DNA is TGTGCCAGCAGCCAAGGCTCCAGGGGTAACTATGGCTACACCTTC. It is translated as CASSQGSRGNYGYTF. The V gene is TRBV14, the J gene TRBJ1-2, with TRBD1 as a possible D gene (6 bases). The germline V gene encodes CDR1 SGHDN and CDR2 FVKESK. The CDR3 spans 15 residues. The germline V and J ends were trimmed by 1 base and 1 base, with 10 bases remaining between them.

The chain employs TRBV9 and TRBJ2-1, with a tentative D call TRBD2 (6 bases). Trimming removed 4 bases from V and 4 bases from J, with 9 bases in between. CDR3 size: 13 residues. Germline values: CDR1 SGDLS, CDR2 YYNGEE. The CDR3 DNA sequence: TGTGCCAGCAGCCGGGAGATGTACAATGAGCAGTTCTTC. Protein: CASSREMYNEQFF.

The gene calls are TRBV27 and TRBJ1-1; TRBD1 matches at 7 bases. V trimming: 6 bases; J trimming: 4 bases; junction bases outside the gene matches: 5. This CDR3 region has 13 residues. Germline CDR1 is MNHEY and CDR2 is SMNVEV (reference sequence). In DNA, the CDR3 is TGTGCCAGCAGCTCGGGACAGATCACTGAAGCTTTCTTT. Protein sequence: CASSSGQITEAFF.

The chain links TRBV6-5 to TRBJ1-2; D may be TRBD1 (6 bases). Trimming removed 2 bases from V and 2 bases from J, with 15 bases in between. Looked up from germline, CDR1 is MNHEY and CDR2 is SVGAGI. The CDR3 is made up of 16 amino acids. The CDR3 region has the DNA TGTGCCAGCAGTTACGGGGGCATCAAAACAAACTATGGCTACACCTTC. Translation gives CASSYGGIKTNYGYTF.

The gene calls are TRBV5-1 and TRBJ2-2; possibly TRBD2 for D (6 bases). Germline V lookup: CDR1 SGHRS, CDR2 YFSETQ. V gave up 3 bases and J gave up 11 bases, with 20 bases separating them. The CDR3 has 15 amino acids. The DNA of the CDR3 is TGCGCCAGCAGCTGGGACGGGACTGGCGCAGGAGAGCTGTTTTTT. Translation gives CASSWDGTGAGELFF.

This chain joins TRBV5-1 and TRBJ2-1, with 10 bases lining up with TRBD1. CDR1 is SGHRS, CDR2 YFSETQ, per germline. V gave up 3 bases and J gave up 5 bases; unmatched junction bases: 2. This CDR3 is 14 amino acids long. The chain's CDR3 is CASSWGTGDNEQFF. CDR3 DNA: TGCGCCAGCAGCTGGGGGACAGGGGACAATGAGCAGTTCTTC.

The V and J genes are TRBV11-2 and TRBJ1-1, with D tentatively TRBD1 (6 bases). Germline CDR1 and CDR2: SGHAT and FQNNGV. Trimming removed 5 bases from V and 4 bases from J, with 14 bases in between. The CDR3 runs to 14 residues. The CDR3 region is CASSPTGLATEAFF. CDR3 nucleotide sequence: TGTGCCAGCAGCCCAACAGGGTTGGCCACTGAAGCTTTCTTT.

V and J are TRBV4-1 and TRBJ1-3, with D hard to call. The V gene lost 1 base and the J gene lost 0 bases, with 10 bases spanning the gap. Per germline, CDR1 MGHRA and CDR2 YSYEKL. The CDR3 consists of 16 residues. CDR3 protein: CASSQVDGLSGNTIYF. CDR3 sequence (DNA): TGCGCCAGCAGCCAAGTAGACGGACTCTCTGGAAACACCATATATTTT.

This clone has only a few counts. For the CDR3, the DNA is TGTGCCTGGAGCTCAGGGGGGTACGAGCAGTACTTC. As protein: CAWSSGGYEQYF. The chain uses TRBV30 and TRBJ2-7, with D possibly being TRBD1 (7 bases). Per the germline V gene, CDR1 is GTSNPN and CDR2 is SVGIG (reference sequence). Trimming pared 3 bases from V and 4 bases from J, leaving 10 bases between. CDR3 size: 12 residues.

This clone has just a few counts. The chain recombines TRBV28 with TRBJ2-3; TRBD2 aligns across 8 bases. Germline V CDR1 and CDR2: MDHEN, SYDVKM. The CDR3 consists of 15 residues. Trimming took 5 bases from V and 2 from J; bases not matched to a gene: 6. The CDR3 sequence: CASSPIAGNTDTQYF. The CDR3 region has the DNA TGTGCCAGCAGTCCGATAGCGGGGAACACAGATACGCAGTATTTT.